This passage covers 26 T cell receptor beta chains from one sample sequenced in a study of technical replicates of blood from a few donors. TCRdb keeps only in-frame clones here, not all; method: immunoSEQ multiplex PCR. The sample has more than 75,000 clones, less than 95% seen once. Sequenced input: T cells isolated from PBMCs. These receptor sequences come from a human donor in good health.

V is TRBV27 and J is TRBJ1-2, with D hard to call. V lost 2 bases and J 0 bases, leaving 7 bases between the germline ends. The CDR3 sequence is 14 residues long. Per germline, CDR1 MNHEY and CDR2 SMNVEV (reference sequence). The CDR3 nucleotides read TGTGCCAGCAGTTTAACCGGAGCTAACTATGGCTACACCTTC. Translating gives CASSLTGANYGYTF.

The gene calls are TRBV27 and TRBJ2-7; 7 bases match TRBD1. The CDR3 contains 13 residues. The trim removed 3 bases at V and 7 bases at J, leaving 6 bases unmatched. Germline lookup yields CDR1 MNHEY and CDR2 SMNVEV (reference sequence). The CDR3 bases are TGTGCCAGCAGTTTCACAGGGGCGCGGGAGCAGTACTTC. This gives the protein CASSFTGAREQYF.

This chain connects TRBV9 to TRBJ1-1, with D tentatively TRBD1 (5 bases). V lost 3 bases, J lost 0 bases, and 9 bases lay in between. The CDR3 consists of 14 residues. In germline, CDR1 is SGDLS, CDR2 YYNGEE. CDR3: CASSASGMNTEAFF. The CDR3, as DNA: TGTGCCAGCAGCGCGTCAGGGATGAACACTGAAGCTTTCTTT.

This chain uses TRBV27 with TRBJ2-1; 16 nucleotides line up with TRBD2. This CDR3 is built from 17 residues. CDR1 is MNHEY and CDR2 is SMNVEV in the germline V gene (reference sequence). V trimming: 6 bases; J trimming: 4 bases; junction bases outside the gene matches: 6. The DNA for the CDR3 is TGTGCCAGCAGGGGGACTAGCGGGAGGGCCTCGTACAATGAGCAGTTCTTC. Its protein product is CASRGTSGRASYNEQFF.

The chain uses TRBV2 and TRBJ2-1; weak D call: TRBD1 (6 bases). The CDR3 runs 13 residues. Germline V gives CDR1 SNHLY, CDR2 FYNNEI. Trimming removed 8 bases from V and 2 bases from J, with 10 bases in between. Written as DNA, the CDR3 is TGTGCCAGCGGCCGGGACACCTACAATGAGCAGTTCTTC. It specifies CASGRDTYNEQFF.

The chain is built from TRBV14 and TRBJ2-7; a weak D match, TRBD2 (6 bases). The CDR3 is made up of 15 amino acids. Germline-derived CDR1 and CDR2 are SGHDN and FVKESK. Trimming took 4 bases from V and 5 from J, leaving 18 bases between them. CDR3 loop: CASSPSRGIGDEQYF. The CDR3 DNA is TGTGCCAGCAGCCCCTCGCGGGGAATTGGGGACGAGCAGTACTTC.

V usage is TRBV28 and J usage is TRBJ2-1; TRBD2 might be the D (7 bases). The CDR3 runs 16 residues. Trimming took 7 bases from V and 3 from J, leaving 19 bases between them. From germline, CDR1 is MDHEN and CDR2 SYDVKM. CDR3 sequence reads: CASTQGGGGYYNEQFF. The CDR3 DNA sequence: TGTGCCAGCACCCAAGGGGGAGGGGGATACTACAATGAGCAGTTCTTC.

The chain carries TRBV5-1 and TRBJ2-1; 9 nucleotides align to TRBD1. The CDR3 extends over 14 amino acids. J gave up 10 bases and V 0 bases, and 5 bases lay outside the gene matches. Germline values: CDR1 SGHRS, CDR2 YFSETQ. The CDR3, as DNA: TGCGCCAGCAGCTTGGGGACAGGGGTTTGGGAGCAGTTCTTC. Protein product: CASSLGTGVWEQFF.

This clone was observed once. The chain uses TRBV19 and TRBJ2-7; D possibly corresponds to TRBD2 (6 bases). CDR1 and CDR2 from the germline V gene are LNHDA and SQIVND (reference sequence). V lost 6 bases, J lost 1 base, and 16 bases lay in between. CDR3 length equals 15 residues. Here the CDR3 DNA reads TGTGCCAGTAGGACAACCGGGACTGCATCCTACGAGCAGTACTTC. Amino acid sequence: CASRTTGTASYEQYF.

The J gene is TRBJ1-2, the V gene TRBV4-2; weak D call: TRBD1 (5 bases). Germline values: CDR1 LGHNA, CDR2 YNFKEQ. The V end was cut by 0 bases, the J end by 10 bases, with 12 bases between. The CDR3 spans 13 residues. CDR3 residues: CASSQEPGQPYTF. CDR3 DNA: TGTGCCAGCAGCCAAGAACCAGGGCAGCCCTACACCTTC.

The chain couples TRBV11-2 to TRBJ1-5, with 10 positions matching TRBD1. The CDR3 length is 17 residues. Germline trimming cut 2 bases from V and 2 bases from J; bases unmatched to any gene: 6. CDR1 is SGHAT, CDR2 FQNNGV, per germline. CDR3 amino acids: CASSLYPGTGGNQPQHF. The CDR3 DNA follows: TGTGCCAGCAGCTTATATCCCGGGACAGGGGGCAATCAGCCCCAGCATTTT.

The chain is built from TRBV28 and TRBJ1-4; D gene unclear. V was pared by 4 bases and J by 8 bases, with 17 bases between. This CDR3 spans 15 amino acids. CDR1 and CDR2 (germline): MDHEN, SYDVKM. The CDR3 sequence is CASSSIGGSGEKLFF. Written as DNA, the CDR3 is TGTGCCAGCAGTTCGATCGGAGGGAGCGGGGAAAAACTGTTTTTT.

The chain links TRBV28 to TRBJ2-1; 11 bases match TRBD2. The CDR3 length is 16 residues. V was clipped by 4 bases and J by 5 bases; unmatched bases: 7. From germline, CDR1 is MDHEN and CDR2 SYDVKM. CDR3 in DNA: TGTGCCAGCAGTTCCAGTAGCGGGAGGGCCCACAATGAGCAGTTCTTC. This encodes CASSSSSGRAHNEQFF. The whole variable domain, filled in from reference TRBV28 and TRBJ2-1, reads DVKVTQSSRYLVKRTGEKVFLECVQDMDHENMFWYRQDPGLGLRLIYFSYDVKMKEKGDIPEGYSVSREKKERFSLILESASTNQTSMYLCASSSSSGRAHNEQFFGPGTRLTVL.

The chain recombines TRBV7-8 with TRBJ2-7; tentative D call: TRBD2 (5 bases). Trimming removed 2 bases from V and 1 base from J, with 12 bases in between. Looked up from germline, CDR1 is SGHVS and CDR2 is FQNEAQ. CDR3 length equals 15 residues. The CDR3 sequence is CASSLLSAKSYEQYF. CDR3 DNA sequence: TGTGCCAGCAGCTTACTTAGCGCAAAGTCCTACGAGCAGTACTTC.

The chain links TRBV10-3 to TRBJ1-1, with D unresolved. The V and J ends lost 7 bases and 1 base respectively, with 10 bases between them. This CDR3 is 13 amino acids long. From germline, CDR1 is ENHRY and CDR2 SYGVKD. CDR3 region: CAIKEAPNTEAFF. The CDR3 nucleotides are TGTGCCATCAAAGAGGCCCCGAACACTGAAGCTTTCTTT.

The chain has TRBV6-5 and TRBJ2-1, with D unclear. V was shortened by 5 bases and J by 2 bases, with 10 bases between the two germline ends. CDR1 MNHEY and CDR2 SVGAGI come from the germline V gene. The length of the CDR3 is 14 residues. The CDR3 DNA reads TGTGCCAGCAGTAAGCGAAACCCCTACAATGAGCAGTTCTTC. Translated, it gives CASSKRNPYNEQFF.

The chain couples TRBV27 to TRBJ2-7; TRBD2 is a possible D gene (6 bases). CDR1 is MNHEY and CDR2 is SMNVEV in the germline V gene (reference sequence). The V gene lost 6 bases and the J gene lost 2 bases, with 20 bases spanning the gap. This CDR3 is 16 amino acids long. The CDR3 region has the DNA TGTGCCAGCAGGGAACGGCTAGCGTGGGGACCCTACGAGCAGTACTTC. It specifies CASRERLAWGPYEQYF.

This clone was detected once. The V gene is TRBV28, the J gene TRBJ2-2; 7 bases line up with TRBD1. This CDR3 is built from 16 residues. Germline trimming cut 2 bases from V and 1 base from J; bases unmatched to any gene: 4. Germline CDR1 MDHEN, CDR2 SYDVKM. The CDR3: CASSLIGTENTGELFF. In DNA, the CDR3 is TGTGCCAGCAGTTTAATTGGGACAGAGAACACCGGGGAGCTGTTTTTT. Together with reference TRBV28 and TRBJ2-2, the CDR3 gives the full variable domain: DVKVTQSSRYLVKRTGEKVFLECVQDMDHENMFWYRQDPGLGLRLIYFSYDVKMKEKGDIPEGYSVSREKKERFSLILESASTNQTSMYLCASSLIGTENTGELFFGEGSRLTVL.

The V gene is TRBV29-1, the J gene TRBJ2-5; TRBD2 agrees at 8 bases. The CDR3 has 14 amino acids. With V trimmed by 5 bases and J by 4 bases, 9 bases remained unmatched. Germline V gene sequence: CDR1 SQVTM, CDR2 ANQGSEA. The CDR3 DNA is TGCAGCGTTTTGCGCGGGAGGTGGGGAGAGACCCAGTACTTC. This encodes CSVLRGRWGETQYF.

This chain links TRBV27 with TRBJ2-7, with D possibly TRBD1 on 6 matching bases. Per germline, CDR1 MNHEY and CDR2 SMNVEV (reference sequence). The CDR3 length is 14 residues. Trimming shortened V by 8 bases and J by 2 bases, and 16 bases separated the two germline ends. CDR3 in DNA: TGTGCCAGCGCCTCCGGACAGCCTGCCTACGAGCAGTACTTC. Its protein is CASASGQPAYEQYF.

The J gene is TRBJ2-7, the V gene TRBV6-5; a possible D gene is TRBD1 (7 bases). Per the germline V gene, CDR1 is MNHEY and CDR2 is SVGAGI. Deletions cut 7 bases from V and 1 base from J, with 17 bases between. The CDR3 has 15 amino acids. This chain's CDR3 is CASTVGGGQSYEQYF. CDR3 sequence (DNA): TGTGCCAGCACGGTTGGAGGGGGCCAGTCCTACGAGCAGTACTTC.

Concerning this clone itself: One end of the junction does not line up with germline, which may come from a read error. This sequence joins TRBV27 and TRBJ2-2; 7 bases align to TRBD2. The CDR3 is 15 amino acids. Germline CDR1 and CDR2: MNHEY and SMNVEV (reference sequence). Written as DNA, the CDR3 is TGTGCCAGCAGTGTATCCACTAGCGCCACCGGGGAGCTGTTTTTT. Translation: CASSVSTSATGELFF.

CDR3 nucleotide sequence: TGTGCCAGCAGTGAAGTCAGGGGTGTGTATGGCTACACCTTC. It specifies CASSEVRGVYGYTF. V gene TRBV2 combines with J gene TRBJ1-2; D is perhaps TRBD1 (6 bases). V lost 1 base and J 5 bases, leaving 11 bases between the germline ends. This CDR3 has 14 amino acids. Germline lookup yields CDR1 SNHLY and CDR2 FYNNEI. The complete variable domain, with remaining parts taken from reference TRBV2 and TRBJ1-2, reads EPEVTQTPSHQVTQMGQEVILRCVPISNHLYFYWYRQILGQKVEFLVSFYNNEISEKSEIFDDQFSVERPDGSNFTLKIRSTKLEDSAMYFCASSEVRGVYGYTFGSGTRLTVV.

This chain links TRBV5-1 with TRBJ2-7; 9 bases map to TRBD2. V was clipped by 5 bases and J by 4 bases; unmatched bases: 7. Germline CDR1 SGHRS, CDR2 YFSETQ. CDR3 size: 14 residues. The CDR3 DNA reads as TGCGCCAGCAGTACCCTAGCGGGAAAATACGAGCAGTACTTC. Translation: CASSTLAGKYEQYF.

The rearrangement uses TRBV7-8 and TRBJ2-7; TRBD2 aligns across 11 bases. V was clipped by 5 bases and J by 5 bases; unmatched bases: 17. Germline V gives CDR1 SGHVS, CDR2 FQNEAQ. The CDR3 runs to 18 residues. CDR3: CASSPWTSGLKITHEQYF. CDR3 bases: TGTGCCAGCAGCCCGTGGACTAGCGGGTTAAAGATAACCCACGAGCAGTACTTC.

This chain's CDR3 is CASSFSWTIGRAFF. The DNA of the CDR3 is TGTGCCAGCAGCTTTTCCTGGACCATCGGGAGGGCTTTCTTT. The rearrangement uses TRBV25-1 and TRBJ1-1; D unclear. Germline CDR1 MGHDK, CDR2 SYGVNS. The V and J ends lost 6 bases and 11 bases respectively, with 22 bases between them. The CDR3 sequence is 14 residues long. Together with reference TRBV25-1 and TRBJ1-1, the CDR3 gives the full variable domain: EADIYQTPRYLVIGTGKKITLECSQTMGHDKMYWYQQDPGMELHLIHYSYGVNSTEKGDLSSESTVSRIRTEHFPLTLESARPSHTSQYLCASSFSWTIGRAFFGQGTRLTVV.